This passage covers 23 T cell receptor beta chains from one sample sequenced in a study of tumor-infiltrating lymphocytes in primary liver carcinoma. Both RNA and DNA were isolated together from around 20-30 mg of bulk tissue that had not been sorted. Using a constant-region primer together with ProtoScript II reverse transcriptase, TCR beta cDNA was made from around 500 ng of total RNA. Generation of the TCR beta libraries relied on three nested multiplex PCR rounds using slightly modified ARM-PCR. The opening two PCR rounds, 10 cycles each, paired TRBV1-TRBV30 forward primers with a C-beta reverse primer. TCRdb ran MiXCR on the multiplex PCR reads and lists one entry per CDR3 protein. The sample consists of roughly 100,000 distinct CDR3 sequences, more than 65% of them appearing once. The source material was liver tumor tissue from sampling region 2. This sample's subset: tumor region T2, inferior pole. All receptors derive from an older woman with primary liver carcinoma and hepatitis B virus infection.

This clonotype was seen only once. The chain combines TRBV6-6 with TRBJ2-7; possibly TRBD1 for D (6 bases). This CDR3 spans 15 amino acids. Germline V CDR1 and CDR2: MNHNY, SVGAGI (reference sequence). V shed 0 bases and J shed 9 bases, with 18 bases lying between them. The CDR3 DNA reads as TGTGCCAGCAGTTACTCGGAGGACCAGGGGTATGTGCAGTACTTC. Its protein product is CASSYSEDQGYVQYF.

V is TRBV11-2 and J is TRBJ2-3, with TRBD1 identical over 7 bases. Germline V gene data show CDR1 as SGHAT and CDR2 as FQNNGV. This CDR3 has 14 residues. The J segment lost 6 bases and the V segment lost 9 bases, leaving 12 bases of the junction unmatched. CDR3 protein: CASCRQGVGDTQYF. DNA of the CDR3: TGTGCCAGTTGCCGGCAGGGGGTAGGTGATACGCAGTATTTT.

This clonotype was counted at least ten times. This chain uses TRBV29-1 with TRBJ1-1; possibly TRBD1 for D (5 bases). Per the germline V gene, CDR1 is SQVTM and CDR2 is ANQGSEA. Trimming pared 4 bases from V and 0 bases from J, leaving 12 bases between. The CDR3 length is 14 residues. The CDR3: CSVGTGTMNTEAFF. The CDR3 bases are TGCAGCGTTGGTACTGGGACCATGAACACTGAAGCTTTCTTT. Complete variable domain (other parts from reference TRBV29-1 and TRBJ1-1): SAVISQKPSRDICQRGTSLTIQCQVDSQVTMMFWYRQQPGQSLTLIATANQGSEATYESGFVIDKFPISRPNLTFSTLTVSNMSPEDSSIYLCSVGTGTMNTEAFFGQGTRLTVV.

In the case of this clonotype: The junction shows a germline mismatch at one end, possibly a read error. The CDR3: CASRNAPVDEQYF. Written as DNA, the CDR3 is TGTGCCAGCAGAAATGCCCCAGTGGACGAGCAATACTTC. The chain employs TRBV28 and TRBJ2-7; D is ambiguous. Germline CDR1 reads MDHEN; CDR2 reads SYDVKM. The CDR3 totals 13 residues.

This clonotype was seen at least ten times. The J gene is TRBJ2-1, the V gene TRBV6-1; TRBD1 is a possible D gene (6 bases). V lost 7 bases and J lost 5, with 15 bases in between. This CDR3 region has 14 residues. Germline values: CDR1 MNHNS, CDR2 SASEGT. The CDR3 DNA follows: TGTGCCAGCATTCGGGACACGGCGAACAATGAGCAGTTCTTC. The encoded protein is CASIRDTANNEQFF.

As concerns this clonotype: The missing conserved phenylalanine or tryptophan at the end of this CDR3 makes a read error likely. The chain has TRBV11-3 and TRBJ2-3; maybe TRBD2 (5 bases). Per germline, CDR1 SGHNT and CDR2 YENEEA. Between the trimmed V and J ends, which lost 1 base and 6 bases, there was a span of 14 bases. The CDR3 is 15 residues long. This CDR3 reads CASSLVPGGADTQYL. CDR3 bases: TGTGCCAGCAGCTTAGTGCCAGGAGGCGCTGATACGCAGTATCTT.

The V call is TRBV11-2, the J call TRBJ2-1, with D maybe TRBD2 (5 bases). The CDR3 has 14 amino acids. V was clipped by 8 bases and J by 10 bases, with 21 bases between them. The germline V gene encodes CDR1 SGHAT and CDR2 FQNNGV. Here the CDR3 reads CASLTSPSTGEQFF. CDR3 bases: TGTGCCAGCTTAACATCACCGTCCACGGGGGAGCAGTTCTTC.

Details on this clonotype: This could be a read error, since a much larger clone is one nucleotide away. CDR3 protein: CASGRAHYEKYF. CDR3 nucleotides: TGTGCCAGCGGGCGGGCCCACTACGAGAAGTACTTC. The V gene is TRBV7-9, the J gene TRBJ2-7; D is perhaps TRBD2 (5 bases). Germline-derived CDR1 and CDR2 are SEHNR and FQNEAQ (reference sequence). This CDR3 region has 12 residues.

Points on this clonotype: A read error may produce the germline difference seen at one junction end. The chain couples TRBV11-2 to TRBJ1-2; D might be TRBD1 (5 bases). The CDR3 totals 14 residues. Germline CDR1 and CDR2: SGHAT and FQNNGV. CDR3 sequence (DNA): TGTGACAGCAACTTAAACAGGCGATTCTATGGCTACACCTTC. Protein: CDSNLNRRFYGYTF.

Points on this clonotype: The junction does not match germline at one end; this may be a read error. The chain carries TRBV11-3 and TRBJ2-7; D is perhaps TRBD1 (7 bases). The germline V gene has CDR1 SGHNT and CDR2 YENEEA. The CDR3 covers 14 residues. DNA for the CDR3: TGTGCCAGCAACCCGCGGGACAGCAACTACGAGCATTACTTC. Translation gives CASNPRDSNYEHYF. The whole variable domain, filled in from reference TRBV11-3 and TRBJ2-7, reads EAGVVQSPRYKIIEKKQPVAFWCNPISGHNTLYWYLQNLGQGPELLIRYENEEAVDDSQLPKDRFSAERLKGVDSTLKIQPAELGDSAVYLCASNPRDSNYEHYFGPGTRLTVT.

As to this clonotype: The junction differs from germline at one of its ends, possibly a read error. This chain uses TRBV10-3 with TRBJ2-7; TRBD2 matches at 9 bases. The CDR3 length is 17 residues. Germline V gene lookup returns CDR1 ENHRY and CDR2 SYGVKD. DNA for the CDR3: TGTGCCATAAGTGAGTCGTCGTCCGGGACTAGCATCTCCGAGCAGTACTTC. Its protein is CAISESSSGTSISEQYF.

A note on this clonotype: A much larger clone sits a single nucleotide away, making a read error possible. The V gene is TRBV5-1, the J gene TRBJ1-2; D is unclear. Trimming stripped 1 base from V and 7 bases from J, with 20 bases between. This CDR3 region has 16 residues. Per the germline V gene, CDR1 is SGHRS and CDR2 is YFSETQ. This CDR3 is CASSLFRKSVPGGYTF. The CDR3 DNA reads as TGCGCCAGCAGCTTGTTCCGTAAATCAGTCCCTGGTGGCTACACCTTC.

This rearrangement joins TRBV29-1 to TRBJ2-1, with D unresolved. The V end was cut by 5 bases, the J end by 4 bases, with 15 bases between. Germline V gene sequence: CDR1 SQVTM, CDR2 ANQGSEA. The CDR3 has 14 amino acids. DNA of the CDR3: TGCAGCGTTCATCTGACCTGGTGGTACAATGAGCAGTTCTTC. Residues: CSVHLTWWYNEQFF.

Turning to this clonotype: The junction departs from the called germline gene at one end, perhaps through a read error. The CDR3 region is CVWAPGLAGNSYNEQIF. The CDR3 bases are TGTGTCTGGGCCCCCGGACTAGCGGGGAACTCCTACAATGAGCAGATCTTC. This chain uses TRBV30 with TRBJ2-1, with 12 bases lining up with TRBD2. The CDR3 runs 17 residues. CDR1 is GTSNPN and CDR2 is SVGIG in the germline V gene (reference sequence).

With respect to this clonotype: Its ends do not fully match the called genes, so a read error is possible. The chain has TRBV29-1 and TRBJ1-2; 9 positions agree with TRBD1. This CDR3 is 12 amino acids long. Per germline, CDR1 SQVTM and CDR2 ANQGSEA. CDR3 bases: TGCAGCGTTGAGGACAGGGGCTATGACTGCGCCTTC. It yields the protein CSVEDRGYDCAF.

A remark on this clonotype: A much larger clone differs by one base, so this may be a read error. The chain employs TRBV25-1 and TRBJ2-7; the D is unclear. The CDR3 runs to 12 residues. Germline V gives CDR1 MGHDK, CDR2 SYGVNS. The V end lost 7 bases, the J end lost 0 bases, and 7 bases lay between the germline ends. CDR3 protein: CASNSASYEQYF. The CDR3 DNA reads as TGTGCCAGCAATTCAGCCTCCTACGAGCAGTACTTC.

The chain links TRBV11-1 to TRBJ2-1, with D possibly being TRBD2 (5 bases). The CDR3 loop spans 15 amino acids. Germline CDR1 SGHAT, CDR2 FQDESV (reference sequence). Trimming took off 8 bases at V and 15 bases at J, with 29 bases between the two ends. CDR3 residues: CASAQRSSPYNGRFF. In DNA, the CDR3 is TGTGCCAGCGCCCAGCGGTCGAGCCCCTACAATGGGCGGTTCTTC.

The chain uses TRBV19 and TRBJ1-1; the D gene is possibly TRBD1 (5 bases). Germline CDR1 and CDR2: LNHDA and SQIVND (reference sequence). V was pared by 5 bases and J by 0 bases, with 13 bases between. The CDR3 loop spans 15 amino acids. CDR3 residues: CASSGGRRMNTEAFF. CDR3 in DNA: TGTGCCAGTAGTGGGGGACGCCGAATGAACACTGAAGCTTTCTTT. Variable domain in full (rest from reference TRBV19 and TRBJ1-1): DGGITQSPKYLFRKEGQNVTLSCEQNLNHDAMYWYRQDPGQGLRLIYYSQIVNDFQKGDIAEGYSVSREKKESFPLTVTSAQKNPTAFYLCASSGGRRMNTEAFFGQGTRLTVV.

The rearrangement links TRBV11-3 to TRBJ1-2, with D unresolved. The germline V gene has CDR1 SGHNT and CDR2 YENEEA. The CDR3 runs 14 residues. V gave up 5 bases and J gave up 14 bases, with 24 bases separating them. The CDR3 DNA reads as TGTGCCAGCAGCCCCCTAGGTACCAACTATTGTTATACCTTC. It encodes CASSPLGTNYCYTF.

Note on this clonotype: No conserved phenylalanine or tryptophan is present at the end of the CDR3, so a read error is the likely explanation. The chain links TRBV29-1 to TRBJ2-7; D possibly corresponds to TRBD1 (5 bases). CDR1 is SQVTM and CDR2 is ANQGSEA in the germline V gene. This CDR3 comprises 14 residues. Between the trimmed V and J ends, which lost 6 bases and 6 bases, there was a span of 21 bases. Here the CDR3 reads CSVQNRGSYCEQYI. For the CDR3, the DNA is TGCAGCGTCCAGAATAGGGGCAGTTATTGCGAGCAGTACATC.

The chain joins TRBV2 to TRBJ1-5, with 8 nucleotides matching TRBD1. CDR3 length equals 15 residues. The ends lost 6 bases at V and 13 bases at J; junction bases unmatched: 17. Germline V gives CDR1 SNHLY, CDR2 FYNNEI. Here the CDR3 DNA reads TGTGCCAGCAGCTGGACAGGGACTAATGGTCGGCCTCAGCATTTT. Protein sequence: CASSWTGTNGRPQHF.

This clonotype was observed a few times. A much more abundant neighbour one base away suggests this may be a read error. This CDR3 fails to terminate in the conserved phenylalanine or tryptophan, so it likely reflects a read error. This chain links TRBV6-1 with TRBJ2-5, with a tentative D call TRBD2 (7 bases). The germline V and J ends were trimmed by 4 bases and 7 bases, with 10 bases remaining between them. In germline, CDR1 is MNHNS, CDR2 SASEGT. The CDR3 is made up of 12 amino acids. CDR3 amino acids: CASSVGGGTQYS. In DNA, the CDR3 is TGTGCCAGCAGTGTAGGGGGGGGGACCCAGTACTCC.

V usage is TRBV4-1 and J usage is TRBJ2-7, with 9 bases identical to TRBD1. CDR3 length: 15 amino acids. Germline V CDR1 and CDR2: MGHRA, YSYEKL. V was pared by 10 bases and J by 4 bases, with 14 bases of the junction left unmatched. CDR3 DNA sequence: TGCGCCAACAGTCAAGCCAGACAGGGGGAGTACGAGCAGTACTTC. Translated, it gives CANSQARQGEYEQYF.